This TCR beta chain was documented in a study of cytomegalovirus exposure and HLA in healthy donors. Study-wide points: About 180 TCR beta chains were listed as cytomegalovirus-associated.

Turning to this clone: The antigen is unknown.

Sequenced by immunoSEQ multiplex PCR; TCRdb stores in-frame clones only, minus some. Of under 200,000 clones listed, approximately 87% are singletons. V lost 4 bases and J lost 0, with 6 bases in between. This CDR3 region has 14 residues. The germline V gene encodes CDR1 MGHRA and CDR2 YSYEKL. The chain is built from TRBV4-1 and TRBJ2-2, with D unresolved. This receptor was obtained from a woman in her twenties or thirties in good health and CMV-seronegative. What was sequenced was PBMCs. The CDR3 spells CASSLFPNTGELFF. The CDR3 DNA is TGCGCCAGCAGCCTCTTCCCGAACACCGGGGAGCTGTTTTTT.